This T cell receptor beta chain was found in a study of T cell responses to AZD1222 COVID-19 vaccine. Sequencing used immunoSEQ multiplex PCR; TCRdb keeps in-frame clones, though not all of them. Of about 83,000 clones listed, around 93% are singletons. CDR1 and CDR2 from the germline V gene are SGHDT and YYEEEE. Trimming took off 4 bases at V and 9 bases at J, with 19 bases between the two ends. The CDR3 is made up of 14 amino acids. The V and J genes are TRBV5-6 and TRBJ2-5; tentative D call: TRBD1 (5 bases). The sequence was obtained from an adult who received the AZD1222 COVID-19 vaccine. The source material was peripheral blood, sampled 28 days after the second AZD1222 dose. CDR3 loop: CASSLRQGPWAQYF. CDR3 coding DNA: TGTGCCAGCAGCCTGAGGCAGGGTCCTTGGGCCCAGTACTTC.